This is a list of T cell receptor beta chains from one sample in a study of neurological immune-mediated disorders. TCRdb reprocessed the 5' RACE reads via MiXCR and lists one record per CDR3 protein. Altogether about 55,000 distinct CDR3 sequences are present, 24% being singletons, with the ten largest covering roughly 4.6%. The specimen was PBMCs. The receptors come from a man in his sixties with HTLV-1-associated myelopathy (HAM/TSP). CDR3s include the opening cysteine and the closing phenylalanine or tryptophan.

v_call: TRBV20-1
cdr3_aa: CSARLTGDRGRTEAFF

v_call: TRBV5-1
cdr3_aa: CASSPKPDVRHEQYF

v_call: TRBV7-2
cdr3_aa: CASIPHFGSGETQYF

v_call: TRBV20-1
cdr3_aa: CSARDLPINLAEQYF

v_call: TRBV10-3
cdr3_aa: CAISRENTEAFF

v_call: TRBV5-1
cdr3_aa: CASSLGTAGDEQFF

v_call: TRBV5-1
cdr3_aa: CASSLAVAGPVATNEKLFF

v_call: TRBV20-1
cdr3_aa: CSASGLAPGRQKTQYF

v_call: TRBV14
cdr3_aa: CASSQERLSGANVLTF

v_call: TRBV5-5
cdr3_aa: CASTIGDFGNSPLHF

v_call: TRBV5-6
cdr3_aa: CASSPQGVVGNYGYTF

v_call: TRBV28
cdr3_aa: CASTIPPHEQYF

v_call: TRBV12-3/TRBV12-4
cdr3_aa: CASRLAGGGYNEQFF

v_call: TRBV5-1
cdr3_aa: CASSDGTGDGVSPLHF

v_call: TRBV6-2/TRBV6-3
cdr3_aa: CASRTGSINEQFF

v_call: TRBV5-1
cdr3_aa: CASSEGWTVNTEAFF

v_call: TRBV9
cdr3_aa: CASSVGERSWLQETQYF

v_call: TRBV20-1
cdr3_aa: CSTRGRGSGISYEQYF

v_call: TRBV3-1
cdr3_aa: CASSQGDFYEQYF

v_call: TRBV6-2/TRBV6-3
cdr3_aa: CASRERSNQPQHF

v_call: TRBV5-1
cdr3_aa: CASSVQETQYF

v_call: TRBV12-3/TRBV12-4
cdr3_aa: CATSHGGVETQYF

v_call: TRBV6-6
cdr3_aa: CAIAAFANEKLFF

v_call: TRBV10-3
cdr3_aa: CAISGTSGGHNEQFF

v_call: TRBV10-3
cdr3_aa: CAIGPVASNQPQHF

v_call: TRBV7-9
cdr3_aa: CASSPTGPRGADTQYF

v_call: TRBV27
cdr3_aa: CASSLAGGNEQYF

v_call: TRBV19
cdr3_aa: CASSIPGSTRDEQFF

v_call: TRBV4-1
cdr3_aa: CASSPLTQHNEQFF

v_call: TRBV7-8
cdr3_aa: CASSPPGGSGRISTGELFF

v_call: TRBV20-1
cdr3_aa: CSARDREGGFIQYF

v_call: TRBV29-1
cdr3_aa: CSVEGTKNEGDTQYF

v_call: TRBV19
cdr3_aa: CASSIGQGAEAFF

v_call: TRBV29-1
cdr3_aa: CSAQGGGAPLEQFF

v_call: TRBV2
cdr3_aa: CARSDGHTGELFF

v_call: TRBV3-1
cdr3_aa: CASSPMVMGYNSPLHF

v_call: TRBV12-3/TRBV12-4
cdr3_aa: CASRRGGTDTQYF

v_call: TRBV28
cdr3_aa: CASSFRETQYF

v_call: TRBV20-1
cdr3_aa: CSARDLRLPPTDTQYF

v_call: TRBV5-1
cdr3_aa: CASSLGSDTEAFF

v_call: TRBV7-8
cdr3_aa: CASSLEQARTQFF

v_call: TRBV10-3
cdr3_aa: CAIRPGTGTPGGQETQYF

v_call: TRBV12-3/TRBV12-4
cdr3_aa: CASTLRNTEAFF